A single sample gave rise to the 20 T cell receptor beta chains below, sequenced in a study of CD8+ T cells in alopecia areata. Reverse transcribed after extraction, RNA yielded cDNA as the sequencing template. This table comes from immunoSEQ multiplex PCR, and its TCRdb copy is limited to in-frame clones, with some not included. The data contain about 100,000 clones, around 40% of them singletons. The sample's treatment: oral pan-JAK inhibitor, 5-10 mg twice daily. Sequencing used CD8+ T cells sorted from blood, obtained at week 24, from a patient treated with tofacitinib. The receptors shown here come from a human donor with alopecia areata.

The chain links TRBV30 to TRBJ1-2; D gene ambiguous. The CDR3 is 15 residues long. The germline V and J ends were trimmed by 8 bases and 3 bases, with 22 bases remaining between them. Germline assignment: CDR1 GTSNPN and CDR2 SVGIG (reference sequence). The CDR3 spells CARKSLADADYGYTF. The CDR3 nucleotides are TGTGCCAGAAAAAGCCTGGCGGACGCGGACTATGGCTACACCTTC.

This clone turned up a few times. The chain has TRBV4-1 and TRBJ1-5; unclear D gene. V gave up 2 bases and J gave up 7 bases, with 9 bases separating them. The CDR3 consists of 13 residues. Per germline, CDR1 MGHRA and CDR2 YSYEKL. CDR3: CASSQSLGQPQHF. Written as DNA, the CDR3 is TGCGCCAGCAGCCAATCATTAGGGCAGCCCCAGCATTTT.

The chain couples TRBV2 to TRBJ2-1; 10 nucleotides match TRBD2. J lost 4 bases, V lost 6 bases, and 3 bases had no gene match. This CDR3 spans 14 amino acids. Germline CDR1 and CDR2: SNHLY and FYNNEI. As DNA, the CDR3 is TGTGCCAGCAGACGGACTAGCGGTTACAATGAGCAGTTCTTC. Translation: CASRRTSGYNEQFF.

The chain recombines TRBV30 with TRBJ2-2; 7 positions match TRBD2. The CDR3 covers 15 residues. The germline gives CDR1 GTSNPN, CDR2 SVGIG (reference sequence). Trimming at V came to 4 bases and at J to 0 bases, leaving 5 bases not matched to a gene. The CDR3 here is CAWTSGIANTGELFF. The CDR3 DNA reads as TGTGCCTGGACCAGCGGGATAGCGAACACCGGGGAGCTGTTTTTT.

The chain has TRBV9 and TRBJ2-2, with TRBD1 matching 7 bases. The CDR3 contains 15 residues. Germline CDR1 SGDLS, CDR2 YYNGEE. Trimming removed 5 bases from V and 6 bases from J; junction bases left unmatched: 10. The CDR3: CASRRGLQDSGELFF. The CDR3 region has the DNA TGTGCCAGCAGGAGGGGGCTGCAGGATTCCGGGGAGCTGTTTTTT.

The rearrangement joins TRBV6-1 to TRBJ1-1, with D unresolved. Trimming cost V 3 bases and J 5 bases, with 19 bases left between them. Looked up from germline, CDR1 is MNHNS and CDR2 is SASEGT. CDR3 size: 16 residues. The CDR3 sequence: CASSEFGLERRTEAFF. The CDR3 DNA follows: TGTGCCAGCAGTGAGTTCGGCCTCGAACGTCGGACTGAAGCTTTCTTT.

The table lists this clone with a few counts. V is TRBV10-3 and J is TRBJ2-1; 8 bases align to TRBD2. The length of the CDR3 is 16 residues. The junction had 5 bases not matched to a gene; V was cut back by 0 bases and J by 4 bases. Per germline, CDR1 ENHRY and CDR2 SYGVKD. The CDR3 nucleotides are TGTGCCATCAGTGAGTCGTCGGGAGGGAGATACAATGAGCAGTTCTTC. Protein product: CAISESSGGRYNEQFF.

CDR3 amino acids: CSARDSSYEQYF. For the CDR3, the DNA is TGCAGCGCCCGGGACAGCTCCTACGAGCAGTACTTC. This chain connects TRBV29-1 to TRBJ2-7; TRBD1 agrees at 7 bases. This CDR3 comprises 12 residues. Looked up from germline, CDR1 is SQVTM and CDR2 is ANQGSEA. Trimming removed 7 bases from V and 0 bases from J; junction bases left unmatched: 3.

V and J are TRBV6-5 and TRBJ1-1, with D possibly matching TRBD1 (5 bases). The CDR3 length is 11 residues. V shed 4 bases and J shed 9 bases, with 9 bases lying between them. The germline V gene encodes CDR1 MNHEY and CDR2 SVGAGI. CDR3 residues: CASSSTVKAFF. As DNA, the CDR3 is TGTGCCAGCAGTTCGACAGTTAAAGCTTTCTTT.

This clone was found a few times. V and J are TRBV13 and TRBJ2-4; perhaps D is TRBD1 or TRBD2 (5 bases each). From germline, CDR1 is PRHDT and CDR2 FYEKMQ (reference sequence). The CDR3 extends over 14 amino acids. Trimming took off 5 bases at V and 4 bases at J, with 12 bases between the two ends. The CDR3 DNA reads TGTGCCAGCAGCCGCCGAGGGGTTAAAAACATTCAGTACTTC. This codes for CASSRRGVKNIQYF.

A few counts support this clone. The CDR3 DNA sequence: TGTGCCAGCAAAAGACGACTAGCGGGGGGAACATACGAGCAGTACTTC. Protein: CASKRRLAGGTYEQYF. The rearrangement joins TRBV2 to TRBJ2-7; TRBD2 aligns across 13 bases. Germline V gene data show CDR1 as SNHLY and CDR2 as FYNNEI. J lost 4 bases, V lost 7 bases, and 10 bases had no gene match. This CDR3 spans 16 amino acids.

This chain uses TRBV6-5 with TRBJ2-5; weak D call: TRBD2 (7 bases). Germline values: CDR1 MNHEY, CDR2 SVGAGI. This CDR3 comprises 14 residues. The V end was cut by 7 bases, the J end by 5 bases, with 17 bases between. CDR3 region: CASTGGGSHETQYF. As DNA, the CDR3 is TGTGCCAGCACCGGGGGCGGGAGTCACGAGACCCAGTACTTC.

CDR3 loop: CASSQFPSQGGDYGYTF. The CDR3 DNA follows: TGTGCCAGCAGCCAATTTCCTTCCCAGGGAGGTGACTATGGCTACACCTTC. The chain couples TRBV7-9 to TRBJ1-2, with a tentative D call TRBD1 (5 bases). CDR3 length: 17 residues. Trimming took off 5 bases at V and 3 bases at J, with 22 bases between the two ends. CDR1 and CDR2 (germline): SEHNR, FQNEAQ (reference sequence).

The rearrangement joins TRBV19 to TRBJ2-5; a possible D gene is TRBD2 (5 bases). This CDR3 spans 14 amino acids. CDR1 is LNHDA, CDR2 SQIVND, per germline (reference sequence). Trimming took off 3 bases at V and 1 base at J, with 9 bases between the two ends. CDR3 loop: CASSMWEFQETQYF. The CDR3 DNA follows: TGTGCCAGTAGTATGTGGGAGTTCCAAGAGACCCAGTACTTC.

The J gene is TRBJ2-7, the V gene TRBV11-2; no firm D call. CDR3 length equals 15 residues. Trimming cost V 1 base and J 7 bases, with 17 bases left between them. Germline loops: CDR1 SGHAT, CDR2 FQNNGV. Here the CDR3 DNA reads TGTGCCAGCAGCTTAGTCCCACAGCCACCTAGAGAGCAGTACTTC. Translated: CASSLVPQPPREQYF.

V usage is TRBV4-3 and J usage is TRBJ1-2; D unclear. The germline CDR1 and CDR2 sequences are LGHNA and YSLEER. The CDR3 is 17 residues long. The V end lost 1 base, the J end lost 0 bases, and 15 bases lay between the germline ends. The CDR3 loop is CASSQASLGGANYGYTF. CDR3 coding DNA: TGCGCCAGCAGCCAAGCAAGTCTCGGCGGCGCTAACTATGGCTACACCTTC.

This clone was seen a few times. The CDR3 spells CAIGDTAYEQYF. The CDR3 DNA follows: TGTGCCATCGGGGACACTGCCTACGAGCAGTACTTC. This sequence joins TRBV10-3 and TRBJ2-7, with D possibly TRBD1 on 6 matching bases. This CDR3 is 12 amino acids long. Looked up from germline, CDR1 is ENHRY and CDR2 is SYGVKD. Deletions cut 8 bases from V and 2 bases from J, with 10 bases between.

The chain joins TRBV29-1 to TRBJ1-3; TRBD1 aligns across 7 bases. Germline V gene lookup returns CDR1 SQVTM and CDR2 ANQGSEA. This CDR3 is built from 14 residues. The ends lost 6 bases at V and 3 bases at J; junction bases unmatched: 8. CDR3 coding DNA: TGCAGCGTCTCGGAACAGGGGTATGGAAACACCATATATTTT. Translation gives CSVSEQGYGNTIYF.

The chain employs TRBV27 and TRBJ2-3; 8 positions match TRBD2. The CDR3 has 15 residues. The junction had 5 bases not matched to a gene; V was cut back by 2 bases and J by 4 bases. Germline lookup yields CDR1 MNHEY and CDR2 SMNVEV (reference sequence). The CDR3 sequence is CASSLRPSGPDTQYF. DNA for the CDR3: TGTGCCAGCAGTTTACGTCCTAGCGGGCCAGATACGCAGTATTTT.

In this sample, this clone turned up a few times. This chain uses TRBV4-1 with TRBJ1-2, with TRBD1 matching 7 bases. V shed 1 base and J 8 bases; nucleotides not matched to a gene: 19. Germline CDR1 is MGHRA and CDR2 is YSYEKL. The CDR3 loop spans 18 amino acids. The DNA for the CDR3 is TGCGCCAGCAGCCAAGTTTATCAGTTCCGACAGGGAGCGGAAGGCTACACCTTC. Its protein product is CASSQVYQFRQGAEGYTF.